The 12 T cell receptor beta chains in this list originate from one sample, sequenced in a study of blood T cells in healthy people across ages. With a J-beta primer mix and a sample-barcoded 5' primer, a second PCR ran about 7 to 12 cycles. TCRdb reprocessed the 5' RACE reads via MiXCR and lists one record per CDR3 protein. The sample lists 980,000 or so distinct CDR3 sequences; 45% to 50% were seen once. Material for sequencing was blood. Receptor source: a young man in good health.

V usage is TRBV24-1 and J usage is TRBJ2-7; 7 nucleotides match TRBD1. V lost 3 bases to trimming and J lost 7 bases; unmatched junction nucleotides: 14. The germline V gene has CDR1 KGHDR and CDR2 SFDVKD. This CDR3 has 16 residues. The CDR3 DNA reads TGTGCCACCAGTGATGGAAACAGGGGTTCCTACAATGAGCAGTACTTC. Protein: CATSDGNRGSYNEQYF.

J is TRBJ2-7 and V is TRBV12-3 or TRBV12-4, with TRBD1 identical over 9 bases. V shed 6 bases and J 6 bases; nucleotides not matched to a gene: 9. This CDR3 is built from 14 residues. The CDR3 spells CASRWGTGSTEQYF. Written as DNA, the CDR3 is TGTGCCAGCAGGTGGGGGACAGGGTCTACCGAGCAGTACTTC.

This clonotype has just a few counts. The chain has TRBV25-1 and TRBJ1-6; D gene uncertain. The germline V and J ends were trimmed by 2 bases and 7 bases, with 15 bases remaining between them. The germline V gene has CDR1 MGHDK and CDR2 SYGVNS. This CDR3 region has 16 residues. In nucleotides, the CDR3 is TGTGCCAGCAGTGAAAAATCTTCCCGCGGCAATTCACCCCTCCACTTT. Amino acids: CASSEKSSRGNSPLHF.

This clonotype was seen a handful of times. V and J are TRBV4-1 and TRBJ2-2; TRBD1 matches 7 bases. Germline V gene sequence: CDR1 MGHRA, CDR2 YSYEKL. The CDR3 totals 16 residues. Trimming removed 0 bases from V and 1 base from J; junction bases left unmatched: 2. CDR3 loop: CASSQDGTVNTGELFF. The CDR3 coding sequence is TGCGCCAGCAGCCAAGATGGGACAGTGAACACCGGGGAGCTGTTTTTT.

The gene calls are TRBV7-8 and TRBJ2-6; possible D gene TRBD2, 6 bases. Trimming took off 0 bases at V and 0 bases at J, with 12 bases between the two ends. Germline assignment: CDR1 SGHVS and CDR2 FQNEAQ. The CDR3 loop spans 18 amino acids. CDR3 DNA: TGTGCCAGCAGCTTAGCGGGGGGACGCTTCTCTGGGGCCAACGTCCTGACTTTC. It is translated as CASSLAGGRFSGANVLTF.

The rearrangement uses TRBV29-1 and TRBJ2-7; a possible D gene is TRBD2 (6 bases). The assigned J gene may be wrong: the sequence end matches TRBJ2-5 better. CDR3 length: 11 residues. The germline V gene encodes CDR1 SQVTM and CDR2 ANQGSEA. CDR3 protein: CSAGRGETQYF. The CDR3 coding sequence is TGCAGCGCGGGACGGGGGGAGACCCAGTACTTC.

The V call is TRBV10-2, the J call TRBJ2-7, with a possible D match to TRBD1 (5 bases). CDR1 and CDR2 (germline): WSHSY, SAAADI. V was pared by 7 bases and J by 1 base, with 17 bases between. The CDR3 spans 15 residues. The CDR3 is CASTGRQQLSYEQYF. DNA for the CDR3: TGCGCCAGCACTGGAAGACAGCAGCTATCCTACGAGCAGTACTTC.

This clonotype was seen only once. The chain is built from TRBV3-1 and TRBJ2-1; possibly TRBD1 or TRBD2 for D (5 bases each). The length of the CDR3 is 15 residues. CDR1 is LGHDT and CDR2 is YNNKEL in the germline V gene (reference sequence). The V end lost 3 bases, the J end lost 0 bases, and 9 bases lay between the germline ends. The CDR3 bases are TGTGCCAGCAGCCAGTGGGGGACCTCCTACAATGAGCAGTTCTTC. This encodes CASSQWGTSYNEQFF.

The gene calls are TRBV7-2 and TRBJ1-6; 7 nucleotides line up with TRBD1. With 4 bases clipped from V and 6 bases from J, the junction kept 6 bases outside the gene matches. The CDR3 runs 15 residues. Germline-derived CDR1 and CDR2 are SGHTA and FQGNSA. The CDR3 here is CASSYTGVGNSPLHF. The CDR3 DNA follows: TGTGCCAGCAGCTATACAGGGGTGGGTAATTCACCCCTCCACTTT.

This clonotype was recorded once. CDR3 nucleotide sequence: TGTGCCAGCGCCTTGGGCACTGAAGCTTTCTTT. Translated: CASALGTEAFF. The genes are TRBV27 and TRBJ1-1; D gene unclear. Germline-derived CDR1 and CDR2 are MNHEY and SMNVEV (reference sequence). The CDR3 covers 11 residues. V lost 8 bases and J 4 bases, leaving 8 bases between the germline ends.

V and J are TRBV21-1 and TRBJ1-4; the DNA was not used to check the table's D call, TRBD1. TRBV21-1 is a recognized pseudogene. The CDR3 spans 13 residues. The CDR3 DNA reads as TGTGCCAGCAGCAAGGACAGGGGTGAAAAACTGTTTTTT. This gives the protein CASSKDRGEKLFF.

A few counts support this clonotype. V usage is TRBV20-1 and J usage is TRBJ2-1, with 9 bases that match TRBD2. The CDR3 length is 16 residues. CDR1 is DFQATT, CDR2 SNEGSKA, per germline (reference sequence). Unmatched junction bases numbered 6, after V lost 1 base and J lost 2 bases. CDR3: CSARGQRGAPYNEQFF. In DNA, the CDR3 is TGCAGTGCTAGAGGCCAGCGGGGGGCCCCCTACAATGAGCAGTTCTTC.